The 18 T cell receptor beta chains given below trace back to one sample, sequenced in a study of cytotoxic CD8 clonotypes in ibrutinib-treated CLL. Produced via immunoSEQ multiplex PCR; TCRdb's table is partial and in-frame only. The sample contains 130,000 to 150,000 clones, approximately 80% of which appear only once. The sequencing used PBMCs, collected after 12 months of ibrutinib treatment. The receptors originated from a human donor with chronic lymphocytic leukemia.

The CDR3 loop is CACLGLANINEQFF. CDR3 sequence (DNA): TGTGCCTGCCTTGGCCTAGCGAATATCAATGAGCAGTTCTTC. The chain employs TRBV30 and TRBJ2-1; D may be TRBD2 (6 bases). Germline-derived CDR1 and CDR2 are GTSNPN and SVGIG (reference sequence). Trimming left V 6 bases short and J 6 bases short, with 18 bases between. The CDR3 contains 14 residues.

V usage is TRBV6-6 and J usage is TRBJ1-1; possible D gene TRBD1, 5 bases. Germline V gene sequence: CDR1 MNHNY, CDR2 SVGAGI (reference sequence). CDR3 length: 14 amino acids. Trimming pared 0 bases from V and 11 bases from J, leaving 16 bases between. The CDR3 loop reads CASSYSTWSAGAFF. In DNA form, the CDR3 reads TGTGCCAGCAGTTACTCGACGTGGAGCGCAGGGGCTTTCTTT.

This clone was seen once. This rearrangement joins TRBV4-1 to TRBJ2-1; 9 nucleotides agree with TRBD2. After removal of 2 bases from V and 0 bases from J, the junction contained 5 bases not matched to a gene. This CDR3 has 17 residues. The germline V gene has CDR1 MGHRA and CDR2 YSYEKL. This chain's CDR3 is CASSQLAGGSSYNEQFF. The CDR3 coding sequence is TGCGCCAGCAGCCAACTGGCGGGGGGGAGCTCCTACAATGAGCAGTTCTTC.

CDR3 nucleotides: TGTGCCAGCAGCCCACGTTACGCCAGGGTTCTGTTTTTT. It translates to CASSPRYARVLFF. The rearrangement links TRBV7-3 to TRBJ2-2; possibly TRBD1 for D (5 bases). The CDR3 runs 13 residues. Trimming left V 5 bases short and J 14 bases short, with 18 bases between. The germline CDR1 and CDR2 sequences are SGHTA and FQGTGA.

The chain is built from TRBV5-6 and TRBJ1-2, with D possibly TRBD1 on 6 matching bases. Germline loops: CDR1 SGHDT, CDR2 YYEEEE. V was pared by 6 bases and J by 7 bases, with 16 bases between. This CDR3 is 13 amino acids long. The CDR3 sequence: CASKTLQGGGYTF. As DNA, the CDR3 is TGTGCCAGCAAAACCTTACAGGGCGGTGGCTACACCTTC. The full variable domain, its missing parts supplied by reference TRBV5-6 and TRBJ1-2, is DAGVTQSPTHLIKTRGQQVTLRCSPKSGHDTVSWYQQALGQGPQFIFQYYEEEERQRGNFPDRFSGHQFPNYSSELNVNALLLGDSALYLCASKTLQGGGYTFGSGTRLTVV.

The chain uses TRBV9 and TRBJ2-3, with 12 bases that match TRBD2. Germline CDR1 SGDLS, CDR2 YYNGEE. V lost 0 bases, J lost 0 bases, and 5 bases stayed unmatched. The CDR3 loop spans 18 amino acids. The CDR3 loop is CASSVAGTSGFSTDTQYF. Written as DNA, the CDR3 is TGTGCCAGCAGCGTAGCTGGGACTAGCGGGTTTAGCACAGATACGCAGTATTTT.

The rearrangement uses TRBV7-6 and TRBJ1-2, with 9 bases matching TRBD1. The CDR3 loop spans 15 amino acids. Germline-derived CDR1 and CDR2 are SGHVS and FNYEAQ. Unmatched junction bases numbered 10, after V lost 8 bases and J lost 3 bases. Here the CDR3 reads CASPTSRDRDYGYTF. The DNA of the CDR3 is TGTGCCAGCCCTACCTCCCGGGACAGGGACTATGGCTACACCTTC. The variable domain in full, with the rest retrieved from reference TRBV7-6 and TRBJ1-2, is GAGVSQSPRYKVTKRGQDVALRCDPISGHVSLYWYRQALGQGPEFLTYFNYEAQQDKSGLPNDRFSAERPEGSISTLTIQRTEQRDSAMYRCASPTSRDRDYGYTFGSGTRLTVV.

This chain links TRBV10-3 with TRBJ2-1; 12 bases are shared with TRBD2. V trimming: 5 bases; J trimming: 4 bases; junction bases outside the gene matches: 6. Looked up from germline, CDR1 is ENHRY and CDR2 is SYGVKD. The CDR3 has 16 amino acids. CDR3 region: CAISPWTSGTYNEQFF. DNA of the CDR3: TGTGCCATCAGTCCGTGGACTAGCGGGACGTACAATGAGCAGTTCTTC.

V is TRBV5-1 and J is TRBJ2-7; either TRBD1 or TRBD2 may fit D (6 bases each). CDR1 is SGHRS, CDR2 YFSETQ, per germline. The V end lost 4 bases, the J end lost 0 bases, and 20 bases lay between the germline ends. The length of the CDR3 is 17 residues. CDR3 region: CASSPQATAGHSYEQYF. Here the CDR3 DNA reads TGCGCCAGCAGCCCCCAAGCTACTGCGGGACACTCCTACGAGCAGTACTTC. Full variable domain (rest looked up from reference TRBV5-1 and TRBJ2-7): KAGVTQTPRYLIKTRGQQVTLSCSPISGHRSVSWYQQTPGQGLQFLFEYFSETQRNKGNFPGRFSGRQFSNSRSEMNVSTLELGDSALYLCASSPQATAGHSYEQYFGPGTRLTVT.

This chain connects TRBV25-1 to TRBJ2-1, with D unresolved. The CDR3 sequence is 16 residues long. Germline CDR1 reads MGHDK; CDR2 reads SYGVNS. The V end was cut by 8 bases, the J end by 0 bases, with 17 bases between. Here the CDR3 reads CASGPLGESSYNEQFF. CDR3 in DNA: TGTGCCAGCGGGCCCCTCGGCGAGAGCTCCTACAATGAGCAGTTCTTC.

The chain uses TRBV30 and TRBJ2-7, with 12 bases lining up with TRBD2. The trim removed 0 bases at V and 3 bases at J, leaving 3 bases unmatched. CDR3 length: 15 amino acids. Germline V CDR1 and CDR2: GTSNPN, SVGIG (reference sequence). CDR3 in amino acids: CAWSVRLAGVYEQYF. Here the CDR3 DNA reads TGTGCCTGGAGTGTAAGACTAGCGGGAGTCTACGAGCAGTACTTC.

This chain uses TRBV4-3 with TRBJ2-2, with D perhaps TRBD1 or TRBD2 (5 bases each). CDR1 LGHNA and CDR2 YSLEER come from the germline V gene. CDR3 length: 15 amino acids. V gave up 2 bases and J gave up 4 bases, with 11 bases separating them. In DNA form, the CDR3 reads TGCGCCAGCAGCCAACTCGCGAGGGGCACCGGGGAGCTGTTTTTT. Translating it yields CASSQLARGTGELFF.

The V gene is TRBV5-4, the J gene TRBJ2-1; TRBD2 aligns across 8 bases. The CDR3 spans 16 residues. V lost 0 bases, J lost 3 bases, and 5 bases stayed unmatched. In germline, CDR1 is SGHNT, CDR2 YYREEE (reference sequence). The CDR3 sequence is CASSLAGSGNYNEQFF. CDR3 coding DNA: TGTGCCAGCAGCTTGGCGGGTAGCGGGAACTACAATGAGCAGTTCTTC.

In DNA form, the CDR3 reads TGCGCCAGCAGCTTACTGCCCACGAACACTGAAGCTTTCTTT. Protein sequence: CASSLLPTNTEAFF. The genes are TRBV5-1 and TRBJ1-1; no definite D call. Looked up from germline, CDR1 is SGHRS and CDR2 is YFSETQ. The CDR3 covers 14 residues. Between the trimmed V and J ends, which lost 2 bases and 1 base, there was a span of 9 bases.

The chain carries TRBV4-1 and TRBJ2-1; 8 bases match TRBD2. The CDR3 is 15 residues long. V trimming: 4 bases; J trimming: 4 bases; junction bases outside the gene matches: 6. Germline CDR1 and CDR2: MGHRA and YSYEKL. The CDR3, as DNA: TGCGCCAGCAGCCTGAGCGGGAGAGGGTACAATGAGCAGTTCTTC. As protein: CASSLSGRGYNEQFF.

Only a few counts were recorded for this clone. The DNA for the CDR3 is TGTGCCAGCAGCTACCGACAGGGGAACTATGGCTACACCTTC. The encoded protein is CASSYRQGNYGYTF. This chain uses TRBV7-8 with TRBJ1-2; 8 nucleotides agree with TRBD1. The germline V gene encodes CDR1 SGHVS and CDR2 FQNEAQ. The ends lost 4 bases at V and 2 bases at J; junction bases unmatched: 3. The CDR3 is 14 residues long.

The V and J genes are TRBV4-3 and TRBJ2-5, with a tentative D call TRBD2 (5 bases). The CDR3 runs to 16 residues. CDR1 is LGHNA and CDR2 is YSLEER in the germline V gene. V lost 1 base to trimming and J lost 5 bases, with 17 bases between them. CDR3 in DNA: TGCGCCAGCAGCCAAGGGTTTGGAGCGGCACATGAGACCCAGTACTTC. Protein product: CASSQGFGAAHETQYF.

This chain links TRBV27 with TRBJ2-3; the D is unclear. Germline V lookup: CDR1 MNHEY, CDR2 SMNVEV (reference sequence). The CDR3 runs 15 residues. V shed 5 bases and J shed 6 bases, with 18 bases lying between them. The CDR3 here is CASSVLRAVPDTQYF. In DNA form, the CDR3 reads TGTGCCAGCAGTGTTCTGAGAGCCGTCCCTGATACGCAGTATTTT.